Included here is one T cell receptor beta chain sequence, with context. The data belong to a study of technical replicates of blood from several donors. Sequenced by immunoSEQ multiplex PCR; TCRdb stores in-frame clones only, minus some. The sample has 50,000 to 70,000 clones; around 93% are singletons. Sequenced: PBMCs. The receptor was isolated from a human donor in good health. Some clones in this sample may be carry-over from other donors' samples.

CDR3 bases: TGTGCCAGCAGCTTCAGGGATCGAGGCCCTACGCAGTATTTT. The encoded protein is CASSFRDRGPTQYF. The rearrangement links TRBV7-2 to TRBJ2-3; a weak D match, TRBD1 (5 bases). This CDR3 spans 14 amino acids. Trimming removed 3 bases from V and 8 bases from J, with 15 bases in between. CDR1 is SGHTA, CDR2 FQGNSA, per germline.